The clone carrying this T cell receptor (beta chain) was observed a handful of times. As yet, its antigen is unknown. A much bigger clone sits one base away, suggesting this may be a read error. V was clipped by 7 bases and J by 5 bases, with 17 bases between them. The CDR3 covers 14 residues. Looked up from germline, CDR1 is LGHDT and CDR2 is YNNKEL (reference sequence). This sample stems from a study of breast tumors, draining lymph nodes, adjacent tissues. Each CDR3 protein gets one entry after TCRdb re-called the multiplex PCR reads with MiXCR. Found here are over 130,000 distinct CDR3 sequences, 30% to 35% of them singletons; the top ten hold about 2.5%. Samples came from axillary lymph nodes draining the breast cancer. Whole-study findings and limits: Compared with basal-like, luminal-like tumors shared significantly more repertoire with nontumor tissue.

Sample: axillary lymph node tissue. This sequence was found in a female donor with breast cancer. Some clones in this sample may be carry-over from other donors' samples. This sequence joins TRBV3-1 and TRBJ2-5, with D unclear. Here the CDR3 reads CASIRSGRSETQYF. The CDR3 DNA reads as TGTGCCAGCATCCGGTCTGGGCGGTCGGAGACCCAGTACTTC.